The rows below give T cell receptor beta chains drawn from one sample of a study of early T cells in non-severe SARS-CoV-2 infection. One entry per CDR3 protein results from TCRdb running MiXCR on the 5' RACE reads. This sample has around 77,000 distinct CDR3 sequences, with around 12% found just once. Sequences were derived from whole blood, sampled at baseline. These receptors originate from an adult who was a healthcare worker with PCR-confirmed SARS-CoV-2 infection or an uninfected control (not recorded which). The donor label of this sample is uncertain. CDR3s include the opening cysteine and the closing phenylalanine or tryptophan. D genes are given only for firm matches. Size is stated for part of the rows, as once, few or many counts, or as a class when the clone is expanded.

j_call | d_call | clone_size | v_call | cdr3_nt | cdr3_aa
TRBJ2-7 | . | . | TRBV9 | TGTGCCAGCAGCGGATACGCGGTGGGGACCTACGAGCAGTACTTC | CASSGYAVGTYEQYF
TRBJ1-1 | . | few | TRBV7-8 | TGTGCCAGCAGCTTAGGGGCCGCGGTGATAGCTTTCTTT | CASSLGAAVIAFF
TRBJ2-1 | . | . | TRBV6-2/TRBV6-3 | TGTGCCAGCAGTTACGGCAGGGGATCCATGGATGAGCAGTTCTTC | CASSYGRGSMDEQFF
TRBJ1-6 | . | many | TRBV7-2 | TGTGCCAGCAGCTGGAATAATTCACCCCTCCACTTT | CASSWNNSPLHF
TRBJ1-5 | . | . | TRBV9 | TGTGCCAGCAGCGTAGATTCCGATCAGCCCCAGCATTTT | CASSVDSDQPQHF
TRBJ2-3 | TRBD1 | many | TRBV7-6 | TGTGCCAGCAGCCAAGGGACAGGGGGGAGCACAGATACGCAGTATTTT | CASSQGTGGSTDTQYF
TRBJ1-4 | . | . | TRBV7-9 | TGTGCCAGCAGCTTTCCAGGGTTTGAAGAAAAACTGTTTTTT | CASSFPGFEEKLFF
TRBJ2-5 | TRBD1 | few | TRBV7-3 | TGTGCCAGCAGCTTAAGCGGGACAGGGAGGGAGACCCAGTACTTC | CASSLSGTGRETQYF
TRBJ2-2 | TRBD1 | few | TRBV7-8 | TGTGCCAGCAGCCTCAGCCAAGACAGGGCCGCCGGGGAGCTGTTTTTT | CASSLSQDRAAGELFF
TRBJ2-3 | . | . | TRBV11-2 | TGTGCCAGCAGCTCAAACCCCAGGGGAGATACGCAGTATTTT | CASSSNPRGDTQYF
TRBJ2-6 | TRBD1 | few | TRBV6-5 | TGTGCCAGCACCCTGACAGGGGCTCCCTTCTCTGGGGCCAACGTCCTGACTTTC | CASTLTGAPFSGANVLTF
TRBJ2-7 | . | few | TRBV20-1 | TGCAGTGCTAGGGGGGCGTACGAGCAGTACTTC | CSARGAYEQYF
TRBJ2-1 | TRBD2 | . | TRBV9 | TGTGCCAGCAGCGTAGTTTCCGGGAGGGCTTACAATGAGCAGTTCTTC | CASSVVSGRAYNEQFF
TRBJ1-1 | . | . | TRBV7-2 | TGTGCCAGCAGCCGTAGTACGGGATACTACACTGAAGCTTTCTTT | CASSRSTGYYTEAFF
TRBJ2-1 | . | . | TRBV29-1 | TGCAGCGTTGAGCGCTCAGAGAAAATTAACAATGAGCAGTTCTTC | CSVERSEKINNEQFF
TRBJ1-1 | . | few | TRBV7-6 | TGTGCCAGCAGCTTATACGGGGGAAGCACTGAAGCTTTCTTT | CASSLYGGSTEAFF
TRBJ1-1 | . | . | TRBV5-1 | TGCGCCAGCAGCTTGGCCGTCCAGAACACTGAAGCTTTCTTT | CASSLAVQNTEAFF
TRBJ1-1 | . | many | TRBV12-3/TRBV12-4 | TGTGCCAGCCGGCAGAGGCGGCAGGTGAGGGGTGAAGCTTTCTTT | CASRQRRQVRGEAFF
TRBJ2-2 | TRBD2 | few | TRBV7-6 | TGTGCCAGCAGCTTAGCCGCCCGTCTAGCGGACCTGAACACCGGGGAGCTGTTTTTT | CASSLAARLADLNTGELFF
TRBJ2-7 | TRBD1 | . | TRBV30 | TGTGCCTGGAGCGCCGGGACAGGGGGCTTCTACGAGCAGTACTTC | CAWSAGTGGFYEQYF
TRBJ1-1 | . | . | TRBV7-9 | TGTGCCAGCAGCTTAGTAGATGCTTTCTTT | CASSLVDAFF
TRBJ2-2 | . | . | TRBV12-5 | TGTGCTAGTGGTTTGGTACTTTTCCAGGTCCCCACCGGGGAGCTGTTTTTT | CASGLVLFQVPTGELFF
TRBJ1-1 | . | few | TRBV6-2/TRBV6-3 | TGTGCCAGCAGCCTTCTAAACAGGGAAGCTTTCTTT | CASSLLNREAFF
TRBJ1-2 | TRBD1 | . | TRBV15 | TGTGCCACCAGCAGAGGCGGACAGGTCTCACGCTACACCTTC | CATSRGGQVSRYTF
TRBJ2-2 | . | many | TRBV7-3 | TGTGCCAGCAGCTTACCAGGGACCGGGGAGCTGTTTTTT | CASSLPGTGELFF
TRBJ2-7 | . | . | TRBV30 | TGTGCCTCTATTCAGAGGGGCCCATCCTACGAGCAGTACTTC | CASIQRGPSYEQYF
TRBJ2-3 | . | . | TRBV27 | TGTGCCAGCAGTTTATCCGGGACACGGAGGGCAGATACGCAGTATTTT | CASSLSGTRRADTQYF
TRBJ1-1 | TRBD1 | few | TRBV7-2 | TGTGCCAGCAGCTTACGACAGGGAGGGGACACTGAAGCTTTCTTT | CASSLRQGGDTEAFF
TRBJ1-3 | . | few | TRBV5-6 | TGTGCCAGCAGCCTGGGACGGATATCTGGAAACACCATATATTTT | CASSLGRISGNTIYF
TRBJ1-1 | . | . | TRBV6-5 | TGTGCCAGCCAAGTCTCCCGGGGAACTGAAGCTTTCTTT | CASQVSRGTEAFF
TRBJ1-5 | . | . | TRBV24-1 | TGTGCCACCAGTGAGCGGGGGAATCAACCCCAGCATTTT | CATSERGNQPQHF